These 8 T cell receptor beta chains were sequenced from one sample in a study of CD8+CD57+ T cells in acquired aplastic anemia. The TCR beta profiling, which covered VDJ combination and CDR3 sequence, was carried out using genomic DNA as the template. TCRdb ran MiXCR on the reads and lists one entry per CDR3 protein. The sample shows 150,000 to 200,000 distinct CDR3 sequences, approximately 60% of them seen only once. Sequences were obtained from sorted CD4+, CD8+, or CD8+CD57+ T cells (not recorded which) from PBMCs. These receptors were taken from a human donor in good health.

This clonotype was recorded many times. The rearrangement uses TRBV6-1 and TRBJ2-7, with TRBD2 matching over 10 bases. The V gene end was trimmed by 3 bases and the J gene end by 3 bases; junction bases not matched to a gene: 5. This CDR3 contains 15 residues. The germline V gene encodes CDR1 MNHNS and CDR2 SASEGT. For the CDR3, the DNA is TGTGCCAGCAGTGACCGAACTAGCGGGATCTACGAGCAGTACTTC. It yields the protein CASSDRTSGIYEQYF.

This chain joins TRBV7-3 and TRBJ2-2; 9 bases are a match to TRBD1. In germline, CDR1 is SGHTA, CDR2 FQGTGA. This CDR3 is built from 14 residues. J gave up 4 bases and V 11 bases, and 8 bases lay outside the gene matches. The CDR3 sequence is CACTGQGRTGELFF. CDR3 DNA: TGTGCCTGTACGGGACAGGGTCGCACCGGGGAGCTGTTTTTT.

This rearrangement joins TRBV20-1 to TRBJ2-3, with 12 nucleotides matching TRBD2. CDR3 length: 14 residues. Germline-derived CDR1 and CDR2 are DFQATT and SNEGSKA (reference sequence). The junction had 0 bases not matched to a gene; V was cut back by 2 bases and J by 3 bases. CDR3 protein: CSARLAGGTDTQYF. CDR3 nucleotides: TGCAGTGCTAGACTAGCGGGAGGGACAGATACGCAGTATTTT.

This clonotype was picked up many times. The gene calls are TRBV7-3 and TRBJ1-6; D is perhaps TRBD1 (5 bases). This CDR3 contains 15 residues. The V end was cut by 5 bases, the J end by 7 bases, with 15 bases between. The germline gives CDR1 SGHTA, CDR2 FQGTGA. CDR3 amino acids: CASSLQATGNSPLHF. The CDR3 DNA is TGTGCCAGCAGCCTACAGGCTACGGGAAATTCACCCCTCCACTTT.

The DNA of the CDR3 is TGCAGCGTGTTACGGCAGCAGGGATCTAATGAAAAACTGTTTTTT. Translation gives CSVLRQQGSNEKLFF. V is TRBV29-1 and J is TRBJ1-4; D might be TRBD1 (5 bases). The CDR3 spans 15 residues. Germline CDR1 SQVTM, CDR2 ANQGSEA. Trimming took off 6 bases at V and 3 bases at J, with 17 bases between the two ends.

The rearrangement joins TRBV5-1 to TRBJ2-7; 9 nucleotides agree with TRBD1. Trimming removed 2 bases from V and 2 bases from J; junction bases left unmatched: 5. Germline CDR1 is SGHRS and CDR2 is YFSETQ. The CDR3 is made up of 15 amino acids. CDR3 bases: TGCGCCAGCAGCTTCCCGGGACAGGGTCCCTACGAGCAGTACTTC. It encodes CASSFPGQGPYEQYF.

V usage is TRBV5-1 and J usage is TRBJ1-1, with 9 bases identical to TRBD1. J was trimmed by 1 base and V by 4 bases; bases with no gene match: 5. The CDR3 has 15 amino acids. Germline assignment: CDR1 SGHRS and CDR2 YFSETQ. CDR3 sequence (DNA): TGCGCCAGCAGCATAACAGGGGGCCCGAACACTGAAGCTTTCTTT. This translates into CASSITGGPNTEAFF. Based on the CDR3 plus reference TRBV5-1 and TRBJ1-1, the full variable domain is KAGVTQTPRYLIKTRGQQVTLSCSPISGHRSVSWYQQTPGQGLQFLFEYFSETQRNKGNFPGRFSGRQFSNSRSEMNVSTLELGDSALYLCASSITGGPNTEAFFGQGTRLTVV.

This clonotype appeared many times. This chain links TRBV19 with TRBJ2-3; 9 positions agree with TRBD2. Germline V lookup: CDR1 LNHDA, CDR2 SQIVND (reference sequence). This CDR3 region has 15 residues. The ends lost 3 bases at V and 2 bases at J; junction bases unmatched: 3. The CDR3 region is CASSIRLADTDTQYF. The CDR3 DNA reads as TGTGCCAGTAGTATCCGACTAGCGGACACAGATACGCAGTATTTT.